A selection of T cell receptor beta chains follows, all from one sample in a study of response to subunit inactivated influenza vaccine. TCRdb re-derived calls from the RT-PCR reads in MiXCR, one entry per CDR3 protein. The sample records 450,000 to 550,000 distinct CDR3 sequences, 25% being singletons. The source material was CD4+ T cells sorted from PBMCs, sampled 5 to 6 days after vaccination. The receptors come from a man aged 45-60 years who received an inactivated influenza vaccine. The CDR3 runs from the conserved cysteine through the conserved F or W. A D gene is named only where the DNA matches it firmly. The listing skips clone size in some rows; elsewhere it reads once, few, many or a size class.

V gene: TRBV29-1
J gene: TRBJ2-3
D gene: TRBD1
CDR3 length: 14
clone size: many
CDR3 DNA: TGCAGCAAGACCTCCGGGACAGCCACAGATACGCAGTATTTT
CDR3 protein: CSKTSGTATDTQYF

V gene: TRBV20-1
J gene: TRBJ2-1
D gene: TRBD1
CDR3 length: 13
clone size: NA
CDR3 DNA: TGCAGTGCTCCCCTGGACAGGTTGAATGAGCAGTTCTTC
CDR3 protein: CSAPLDRLNEQFF

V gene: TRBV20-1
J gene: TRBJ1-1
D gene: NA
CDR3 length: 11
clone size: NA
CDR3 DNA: TGCAGTGCTAGGGGGGACGGTGGGACTTTCTTT
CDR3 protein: CSARGDGGTFF

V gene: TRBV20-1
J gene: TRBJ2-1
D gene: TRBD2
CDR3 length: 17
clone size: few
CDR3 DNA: TGCAGTGCTCCGTGGGGCCTAGCGGGAGGGCCGCGGAATGAGCAGTTCTTC
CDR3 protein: CSAPWGLAGGPRNEQFF

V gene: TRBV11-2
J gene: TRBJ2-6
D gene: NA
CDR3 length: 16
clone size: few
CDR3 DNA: TGTGCCAGCAGCTTAGCGGGAAAAAGTGGGGCCAACGTCCTGACTTTC
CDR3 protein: CASSLAGKSGANVLTF

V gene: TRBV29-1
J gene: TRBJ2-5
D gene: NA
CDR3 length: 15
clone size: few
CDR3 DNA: TGCAGCGTTGAAGGTTTGACTAGGGTACAAGAGACCCAGTACTTC
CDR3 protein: CSVEGLTRVQETQYF

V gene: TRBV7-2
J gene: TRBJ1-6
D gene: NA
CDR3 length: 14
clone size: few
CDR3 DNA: TGTGCCAACAGCTTAGGTTTCGAGGGTTCACCCCTCCACTTT
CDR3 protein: CANSLGFEGSPLHF

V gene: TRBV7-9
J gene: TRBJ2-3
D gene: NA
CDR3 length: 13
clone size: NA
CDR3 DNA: TGTGCCAGCAGCCCTAGAGGTGGTCAGTATTGGTATTTT
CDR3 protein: CASSPRGGQYWYF

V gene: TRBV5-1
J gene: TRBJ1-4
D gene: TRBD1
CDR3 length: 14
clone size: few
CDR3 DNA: TGCGCCAGCGGGGACAGTGGCAGTAATGAAAAACTGTTTTTT
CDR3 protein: CASGDSGSNEKLFF

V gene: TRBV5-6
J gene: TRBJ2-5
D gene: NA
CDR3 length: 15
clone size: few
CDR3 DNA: TGTGCCAGCAGCTTGGTAGATGGGGGATCAGAGACCCAGTACTTC
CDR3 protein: CASSLVDGGSETQYF

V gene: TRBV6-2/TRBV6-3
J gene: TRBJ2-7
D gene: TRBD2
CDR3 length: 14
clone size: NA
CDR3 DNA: TGTGCCAGCACCTCCAGCGGGGGAATATACGAGCAGTACTTC
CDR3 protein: CASTSSGGIYEQYF

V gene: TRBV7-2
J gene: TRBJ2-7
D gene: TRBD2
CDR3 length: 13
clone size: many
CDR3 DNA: TGTGCCAGCAGCTCCGGGACTAAAGCAGAGCAGTACTTC
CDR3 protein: CASSSGTKAEQYF

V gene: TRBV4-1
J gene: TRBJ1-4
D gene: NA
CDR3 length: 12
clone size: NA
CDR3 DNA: TGCGCCAGCAGCCAAGAAGTAGGGAAACTGTTTTTT
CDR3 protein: CASSQEVGKLFF

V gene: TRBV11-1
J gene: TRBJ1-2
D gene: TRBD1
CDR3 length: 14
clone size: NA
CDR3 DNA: TGTGCCAGCAGCCCCCAGGGGGGCCTTGAGGGCTACACCTTC
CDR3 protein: CASSPQGGLEGYTF

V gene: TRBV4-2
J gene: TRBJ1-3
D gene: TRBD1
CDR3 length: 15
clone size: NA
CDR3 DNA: TGTGCCAGCAGCCCCGGGACAGCAACTGGAAACACCATATATTTT
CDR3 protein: CASSPGTATGNTIYF

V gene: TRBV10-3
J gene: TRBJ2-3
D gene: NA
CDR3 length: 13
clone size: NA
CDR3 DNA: TGTGCCATCAGTAAAGACCAGGTGGATACGCAGTATTTT
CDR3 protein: CAISKDQVDTQYF

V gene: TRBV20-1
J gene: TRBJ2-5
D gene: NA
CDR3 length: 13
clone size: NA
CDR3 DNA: TGCAGTGCCGAAGACGAACCGGAAGAGACCCAGTACTTC
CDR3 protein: CSAEDEPEETQYF

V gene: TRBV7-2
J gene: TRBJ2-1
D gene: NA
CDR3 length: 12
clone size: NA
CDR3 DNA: TGTGCCAGCAGCCCTTCCCCAGTAGAGCAGTTCTTC
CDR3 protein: CASSPSPVEQFF

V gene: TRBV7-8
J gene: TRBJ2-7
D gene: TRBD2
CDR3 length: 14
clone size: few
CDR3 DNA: TGTGCCAGCAGCTTCCGGGACTATTCATACGAGCAGTACTTC
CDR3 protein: CASSFRDYSYEQYF

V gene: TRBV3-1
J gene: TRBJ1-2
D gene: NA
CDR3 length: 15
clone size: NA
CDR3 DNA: TGTGCCAGCAGCCCTGCCGCAGGGGCCGAGTATGGCTACACCTTC
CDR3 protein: CASSPAAGAEYGYTF

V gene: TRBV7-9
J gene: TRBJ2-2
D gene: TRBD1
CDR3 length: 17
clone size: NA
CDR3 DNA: TGTGCCAGCAGCGATGTAAGCGGACAGGCGAACACCGGGGAGCTGTTTTTT
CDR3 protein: CASSDVSGQANTGELFF

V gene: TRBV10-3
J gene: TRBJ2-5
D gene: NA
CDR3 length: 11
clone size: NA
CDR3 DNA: TGTGCCATCAGTGGGAATAGGACCCAGTACTTC
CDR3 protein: CAISGNRTQYF